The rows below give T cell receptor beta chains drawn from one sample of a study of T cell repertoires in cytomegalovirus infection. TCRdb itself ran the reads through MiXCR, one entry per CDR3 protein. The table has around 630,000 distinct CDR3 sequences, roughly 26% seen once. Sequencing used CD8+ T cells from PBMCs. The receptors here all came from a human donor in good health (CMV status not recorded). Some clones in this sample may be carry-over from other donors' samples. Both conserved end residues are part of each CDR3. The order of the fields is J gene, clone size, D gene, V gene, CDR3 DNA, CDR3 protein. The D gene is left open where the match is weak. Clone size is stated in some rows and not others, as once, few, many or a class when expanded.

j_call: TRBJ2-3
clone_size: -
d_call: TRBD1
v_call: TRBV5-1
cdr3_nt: TGCGCCAGCAGCACCGGACAGGGGAGATACACAGATACGCAGTATTTT
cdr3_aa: CASSTGQGRYTDTQYF

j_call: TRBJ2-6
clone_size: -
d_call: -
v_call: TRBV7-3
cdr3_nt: TGTGCCAGCAGCGATAGACGGGATTTTACTGGGGCCAACGTCCTGACTTTC
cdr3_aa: CASSDRRDFTGANVLTF

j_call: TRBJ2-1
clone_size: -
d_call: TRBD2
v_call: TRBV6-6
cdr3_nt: TGTGCCAGCAGTGAATTCCTCTACGGGGGGGCAACAGGGCAGTTCTTC
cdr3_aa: CASSEFLYGGATGQFF

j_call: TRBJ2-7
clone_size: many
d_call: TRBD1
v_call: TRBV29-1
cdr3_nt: TGCAGCGTCGGGACAGGGAGCTCCTACGAGCAGTACTTC
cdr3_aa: CSVGTGSSYEQYF

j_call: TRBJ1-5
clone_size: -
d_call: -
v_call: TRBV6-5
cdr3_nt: TGTGCCAGCAGCCTCTTTGGGGGATATGGCAATCAGCCCCAGCATTTT
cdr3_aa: CASSLFGGYGNQPQHF

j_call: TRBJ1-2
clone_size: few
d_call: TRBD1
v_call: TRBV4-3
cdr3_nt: TGCGCCAGCAGCCATCCCCGGGACAGGAGAGGTGGCTACACCTTC
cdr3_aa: CASSHPRDRRGGYTF

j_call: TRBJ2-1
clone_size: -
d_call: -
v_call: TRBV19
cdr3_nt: TGTGCCAGTAGTATTGACATAACCCCCTACAATGAGCAGTTCTTC
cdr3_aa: CASSIDITPYNEQFF

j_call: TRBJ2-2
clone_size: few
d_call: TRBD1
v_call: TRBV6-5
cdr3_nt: TGTGCCAGCAGTTACCGGGACAGATTGAACACCGGGGAGCTGTTTTTT
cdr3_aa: CASSYRDRLNTGELFF

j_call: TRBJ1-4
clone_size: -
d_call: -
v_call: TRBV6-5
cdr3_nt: TGTGCCAGCAGTTACCTAGGGGGTGCAACTAATGAAAAACTGTTTTTT
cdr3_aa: CASSYLGGATNEKLFF

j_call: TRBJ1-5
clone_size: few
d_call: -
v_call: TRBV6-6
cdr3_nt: TGTGCCAGCAGTTCGGACGTGCCCCAGCATTTT
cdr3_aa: CASSSDVPQHF

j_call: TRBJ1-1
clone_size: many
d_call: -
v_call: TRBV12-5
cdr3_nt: TGTGCTAGTGGTTTGGTACACCTGAACACTGAAGCTTTCTTT
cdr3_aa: CASGLVHLNTEAFF

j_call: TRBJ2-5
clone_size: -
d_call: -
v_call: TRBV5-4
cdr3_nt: TGTGCCAGCAGCTTGGCGGCGGGGTGGGAGACCCAGTACTTC
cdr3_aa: CASSLAAGWETQYF

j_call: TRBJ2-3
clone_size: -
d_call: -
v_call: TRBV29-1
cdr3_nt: TGCAGCGTTGAAGAGGACGGGGATTGGGCAGATACGCAGTATTTT
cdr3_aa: CSVEEDGDWADTQYF

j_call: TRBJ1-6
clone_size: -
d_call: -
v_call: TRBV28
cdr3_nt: TGTGCCAGCAGTTTAGAGGCCCTCCACTTT
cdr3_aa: CASSLEALHF

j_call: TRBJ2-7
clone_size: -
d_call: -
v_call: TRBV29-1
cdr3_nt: TGCAGCGTTGAACTGGATCGCTCCTACGAGCAGTACTTC
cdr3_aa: CSVELDRSYEQYF

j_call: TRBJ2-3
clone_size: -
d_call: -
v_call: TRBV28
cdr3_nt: TGTGCCAGCAGTTTAGAACAGATATCTAGCACAGATACGCAGTATTTT
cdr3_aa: CASSLEQISSTDTQYF

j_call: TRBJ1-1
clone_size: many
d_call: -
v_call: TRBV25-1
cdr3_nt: TGTGCCAGCACGGCCGGGGCGCAAGAAGCTTTCTTT
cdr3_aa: CASTAGAQEAFF

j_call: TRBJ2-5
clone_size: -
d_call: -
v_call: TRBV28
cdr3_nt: TGTGCCAGCAAAAGGACGGTGGGAGAGACCCAGTACTTC
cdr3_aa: CASKRTVGETQYF

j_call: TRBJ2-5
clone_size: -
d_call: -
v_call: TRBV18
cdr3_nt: TGTGCCAGCTCACCCCTGTACGGGACTTCGGAAGAGACCCAGTACTTC
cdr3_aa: CASSPLYGTSEETQYF

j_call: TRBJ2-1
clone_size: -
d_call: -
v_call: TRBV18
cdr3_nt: TGTGCCAGCTCACCCGGCCGGGAAGTAGGCTACAATGAGCAGTTCTTC
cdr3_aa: CASSPGREVGYNEQFF

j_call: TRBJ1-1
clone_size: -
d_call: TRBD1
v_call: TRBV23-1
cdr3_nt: TGCGCCAGCAGTCCCCAGGGGGCGCGAGTCACTGAAGCTTTCTTT
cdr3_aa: CASSPQGARVTEAFF

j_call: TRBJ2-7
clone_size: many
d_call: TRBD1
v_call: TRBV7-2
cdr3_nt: TGTGCCAGCAGCCATGAAGGTTTAAGACAGGGTTCCCACGAGCAGTACTTC
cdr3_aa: CASSHEGLRQGSHEQYF

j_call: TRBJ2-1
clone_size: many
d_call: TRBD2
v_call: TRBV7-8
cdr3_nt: TGTGCCAGCCCTCCCGAACTCCTAGCGGGCCCCGCCAGCTCCTACAATGAGCAGTTCTTC
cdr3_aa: CASPPELLAGPASSYNEQFF

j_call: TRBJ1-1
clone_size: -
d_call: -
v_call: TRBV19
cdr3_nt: TGTGCCAGTGGGGATCGACAGGTCATGAACACTGAAGCTTTCTTT
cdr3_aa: CASGDRQVMNTEAFF

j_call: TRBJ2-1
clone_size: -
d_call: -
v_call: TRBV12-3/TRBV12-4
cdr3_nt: TGTGCCAGCAGTTTCCCACCGACGATCTCCTACAATGAGCAGTTCTTC
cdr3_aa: CASSFPPTISYNEQFF

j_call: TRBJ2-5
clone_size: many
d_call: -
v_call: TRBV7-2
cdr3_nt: TGTGCCAGCAGCTTAGCCCTCGGGGGGCCGGAGACCCAGTACTTC
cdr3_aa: CASSLALGGPETQYF

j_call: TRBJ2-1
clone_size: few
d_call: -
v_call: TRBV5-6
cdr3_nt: TGTGCCAGCAGCACGCGACACCATTCCTACAATGAGCAGTTCTTC
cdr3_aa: CASSTRHHSYNEQFF

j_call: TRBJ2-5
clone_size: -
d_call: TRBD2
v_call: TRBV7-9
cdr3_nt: TGTGCCAGCAGTTACTGGCGGGGGGTCCAAGAGACCCAGTACTTC
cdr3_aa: CASSYWRGVQETQYF

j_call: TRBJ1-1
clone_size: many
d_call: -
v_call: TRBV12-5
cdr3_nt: TGTGCTAGTGGTTTGAAATGTGGCAGGATTTGTTTCATGAACACTGAAGCTTTCTTT
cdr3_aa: CASGLKCGRICFMNTEAFF

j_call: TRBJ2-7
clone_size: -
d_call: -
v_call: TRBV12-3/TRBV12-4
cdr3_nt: TGTGCCAGCAGCCACCGGGTCTACGGGCAGTACTTC
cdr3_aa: CASSHRVYGQYF

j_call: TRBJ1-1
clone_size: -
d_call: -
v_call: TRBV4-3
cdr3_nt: TGCGCCAGCAGCCAAGAGACGACAGTGAACACTGAAGCTTTCTTT
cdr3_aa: CASSQETTVNTEAFF

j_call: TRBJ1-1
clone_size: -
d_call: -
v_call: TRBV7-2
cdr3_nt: TGTGTCAGCAGCTTAGTTTCCGGAAACACTGAAGCTTTCTTT
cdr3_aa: CVSSLVSGNTEAFF

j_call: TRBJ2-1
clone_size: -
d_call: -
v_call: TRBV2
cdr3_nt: TGTGCCAGCAGCGCCATTGGGGTTGAGTTTTACAATGAGCAGTTCTTC
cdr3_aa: CASSAIGVEFYNEQFF

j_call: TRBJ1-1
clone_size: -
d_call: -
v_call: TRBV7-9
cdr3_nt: TGTGCCAGCAGCTTAGTACAGGCGGAGAACACTGAAGCTTTCTTT
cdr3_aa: CASSLVQAENTEAFF

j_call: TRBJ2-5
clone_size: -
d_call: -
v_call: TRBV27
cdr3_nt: TGTGCCAGCAGTCCCCGCACGGCAAGGGAGACCCAGTACTTC
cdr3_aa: CASSPRTARETQYF

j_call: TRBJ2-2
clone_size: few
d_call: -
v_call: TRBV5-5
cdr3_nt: TGTGCCAGCAGCCGCTGGACTGCCGGGAGCGGAAAGGCCGGGGAGCTGTTTTTT
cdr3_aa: CASSRWTAGSGKAGELFF

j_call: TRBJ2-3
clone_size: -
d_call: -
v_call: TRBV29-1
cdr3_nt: TGCAGCGTTGAAGAAGGAGGACAAGATACGCAGTATTTT
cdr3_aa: CSVEEGGQDTQYF

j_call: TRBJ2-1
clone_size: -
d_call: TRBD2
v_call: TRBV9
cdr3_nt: TGTGCCAGCAGCGTAGGTAGCGGGGCCGCGGCTGAGCAGTTCTTC
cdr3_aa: CASSVGSGAAAEQFF

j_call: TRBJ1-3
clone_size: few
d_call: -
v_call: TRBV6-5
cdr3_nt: TGTGCCAGCAGTTACTCGGGCCTCGGGGGAATGAGCTCTGGAAACACCATATATTTT
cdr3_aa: CASSYSGLGGMSSGNTIYF

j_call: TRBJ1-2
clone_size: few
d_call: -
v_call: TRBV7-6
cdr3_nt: TGTGCCAGCAGCTTAGCGCTGGACAGAGTCAATGGCTACACCTTC
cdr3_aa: CASSLALDRVNGYTF

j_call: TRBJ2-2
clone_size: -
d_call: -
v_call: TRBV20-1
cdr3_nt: TGCAGTGCTAGACCACCAGGGATCCGGTCCGACGGGGAGCTGTTTTTT
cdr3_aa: CSARPPGIRSDGELFF

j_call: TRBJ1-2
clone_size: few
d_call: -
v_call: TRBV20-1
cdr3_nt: TGCAGTGCCCTCCCACATAGCAGCCTGTCCTATGGCTACACCTTC
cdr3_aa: CSALPHSSLSYGYTF

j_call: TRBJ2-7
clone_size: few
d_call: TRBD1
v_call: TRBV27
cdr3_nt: TGTGCCAGCAGTATCGACAGGGCCAACGAGCAGTACTTC
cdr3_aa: CASSIDRANEQYF

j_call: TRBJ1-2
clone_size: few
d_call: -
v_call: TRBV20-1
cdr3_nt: TGCAGTGCTAGAGATCTAGGGGGAGAAGGGCTGGTTGACTATGGCTACACCTTC
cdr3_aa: CSARDLGGEGLVDYGYTF